This T cell receptor beta chain was sequenced during a study of high-grade serous ovarian cancer treatment subgroups. As for the study in general: On average, roughly 14,000 reads and roughly 7,000 unique TCR beta rearrangements were obtained per sample.

Tumor samples were taken before definitive surgery or chemotherapy. Remarks on this clone: What it binds is not known.

TCRdb's copy holds only in-frame clones and misses some; the assay was immunoSEQ multiplex PCR. The sample yields more than 5,500 clones, roughly 62% seen once. With 2 bases removed from V and 5 bases from J, the gap between germline ends came to 15 bases. This CDR3 has 15 residues. The germline V gene has CDR1 KGHSH and CDR2 LQKENI. Study observations and caveats: Different patients shared almost no repertoire; same-patient tumors shared roughly 0.11 to 0.85. The analyses considered CDR3 and ignored CDR1 and CDR2.

The sequence was collected from a human donor with high-grade serous ovarian cancer. Sequenced sample: tumor tissue. The rearrangement links TRBV18 to TRBJ2-5, with D hard to call. The CDR3, as DNA: TGTGCCAGCTCACCAGCTGATCGGGTGGCGGAGACCCAGTACTTC. Protein product: CASSPADRVAETQYF.